The 28 T cell receptor beta chains below were found in one sample sequenced in a study of early T cells in non-severe SARS-CoV-2 infection. Using its own MiXCR run on the 5' RACE reads, TCRdb lists one record per CDR3 protein. The sample comprises 35,000 to 45,000 distinct CDR3 sequences, roughly 5.3% of which are singletons, and less than 35% rests with the top ten. The sample consisted of whole blood. These receptors all stem from an adult who was a healthcare worker with PCR-confirmed SARS-CoV-2 infection or an uninfected control (not recorded which).

This clonotype was detected ten times or more. The chain employs TRBV7-3 and TRBJ2-6; D not certain. The length of the CDR3 is 15 residues. Germline assignment: CDR1 SGHTA and CDR2 FQGTGA. V lost 2 bases to trimming and J lost 1 base, with 6 bases between them. The CDR3 DNA follows: TGTGCCAGCAGCTTAGAGGCGTCTGGGGCCAACGTCCTGACTTTC. Protein sequence: CASSLEASGANVLTF.

The table lists this clonotype with many counts. V gene TRBV27 combines with J gene TRBJ2-4; D possibly corresponds to TRBD2 (5 bases). CDR3 length equals 15 residues. The germline V and J ends were trimmed by 2 bases and 6 bases, with 14 bases remaining between them. From germline, CDR1 is MNHEY and CDR2 SMNVEV (reference sequence). The CDR3 spells CASSLGLPILNIQYF. The CDR3 nucleotides are TGTGCCAGCAGTTTAGGACTGCCAATTCTAAACATTCAGTACTTC.

This clonotype was recorded many times. V is TRBV3-1 and J is TRBJ2-7, with no clear D. V was clipped by 1 base and J by 0 bases, with 4 bases between them. CDR1 is LGHDT and CDR2 is YNNKEL in the germline V gene (reference sequence). The CDR3 spans 13 residues. The CDR3 region is CASSQGHSYEQYF. For the CDR3, the DNA is TGTGCCAGCAGCCAAGGTCACTCCTACGAGCAGTACTTC.

Note on this clonotype: A much larger clone differs by one base, so this may be a read error. The genes are TRBV5-1 and TRBJ2-3; 7 nucleotides agree with TRBD2. Germline V CDR1 and CDR2: SGHRS, YFSETQ. The CDR3 is 14 residues long. V shed 4 bases, J shed 5 bases, and the junction held 7 bases outside the gene matches. The CDR3 sequence: CASSPGTNGDTQYF. As DNA, the CDR3 is TGCGCCAGCAGCCCCGGGACTAACGGAGATACGCAGTATTTT.

This clonotype was recorded at least ten times. The V and J genes are TRBV5-5 and TRBJ1-1; D is undetermined. V was clipped by 1 base and J by 0 bases, with 4 bases between them. The germline V gene encodes CDR1 SGHKS and CDR2 YYEKEE (reference sequence). The CDR3 is 13 residues long. Here the CDR3 reads CASSLLMNTEAFF. In nucleotides, the CDR3 is TGTGCCAGCAGCTTGCTAATGAACACTGAAGCTTTCTTT.

This clonotype turned up a few times. The chain recombines TRBV18 with TRBJ1-4; no clear D gene. This CDR3 has 15 amino acids. CDR1 is KGHSH, CDR2 LQKENI, per germline. V was shortened by 4 bases and J by 0 bases, with 9 bases between the two germline ends. CDR3 nucleotides: TGTGCCAGCTCACGAGCCGGGGCAACTAATGAAAAACTGTTTTTT. This translates into CASSRAGATNEKLFF. Looking up the rest from reference TRBV18 and TRBJ1-4 gives the full variable domain: NAGVMQNPRHLVRRRGQEARLRCSPMKGHSHVYWYRQLPEEGLKFMVYLQKENIIDESGMPKERFSAEFPKEGPSILRIQQVVRGDSAAYFCASSRAGATNEKLFFGSGTQLSVL.

This clonotype has ten or more counts. This rearrangement joins TRBV4-1 to TRBJ1-2, with TRBD1 as a possible D gene (5 bases). V was shortened by 4 bases and J by 5 bases, with 20 bases between the two germline ends. This CDR3 contains 16 residues. Germline loops: CDR1 MGHRA, CDR2 YSYEKL. The CDR3 sequence: CASSLFPGRKIYGYTF. The DNA of the CDR3 is TGCGCCAGCAGCCTCTTCCCGGGACGGAAGATATATGGCTACACCTTC.

This clonotype showed up many times. The genes are TRBV5-5 and TRBJ1-2; possible D gene TRBD1, 6 bases. This CDR3 has 14 residues. Germline lookup yields CDR1 SGHKS and CDR2 YYEKEE (reference sequence). V was cut by 7 bases and J by 8 bases, with 21 bases left in between. The CDR3 is CASRSVAGARGYTF. The CDR3 DNA is TGTGCCAGCCGCTCGGTGGCAGGGGCGCGGGGCTACACCTTC.

In its sample, this clonotype was seen many times. The genes are TRBV6-6 and TRBJ1-3, with a possible D match to TRBD1 (5 bases). CDR1 and CDR2 (germline): MNHNY, SVGAGI (reference sequence). The CDR3 is 17 amino acids. The germline V and J ends were trimmed by 2 bases and 0 bases, with 14 bases remaining between them. The CDR3 spells CASSYGGAQRSGNTIYF. DNA of the CDR3: TGTGCCAGCAGTTACGGCGGGGCCCAACGCTCTGGAAACACCATATATTTT.

This clonotype was seen repeatedly, ten times or more. The V call is TRBV12-3 or TRBV12-4, the J call TRBJ1-5; TRBD1 matches at 9 bases. CDR3 length equals 15 residues. The V and J ends lost 3 bases and 6 bases, in that order; junction bases with no gene match: 6. The CDR3 bases are TGTGCCAGCAGTTTGGCTACAGGGGGCGGTCAGCCCCAGCATTTT. Its protein is CASSLATGGGQPQHF.

In nucleotides, the CDR3 is TGTGCCAGCAGCCCGCGGACTAGCGGGGCCCCAGAGACCCAGTACTTC. Translating gives CASSPRTSGAPETQYF. J is TRBJ2-5 and V is TRBV11-2; 12 nucleotides line up with TRBD2. The V and J ends lost 5 bases and 4 bases, in that order; junction bases with no gene match: 8. Germline CDR1 and CDR2: SGHAT and FQNNGV. The CDR3 consists of 16 residues.

This clonotype was counted many times. The chain combines TRBV12-3 or TRBV12-4 with TRBJ1-1; no definite D call. CDR3 length equals 11 residues. Trimming took 3 bases from V and 3 from J, leaving 2 bases between them. Here the CDR3 DNA reads TGTGCCAGCAGTTTTGACACTGAAGCTTTCTTT. Translating gives CASSFDTEAFF.

This clonotype was found a few times. J is TRBJ2-3 and V is TRBV11-2; 10 bases map to TRBD2. The germline V gene encodes CDR1 SGHAT and CDR2 FQNNGV. The CDR3 totals 15 residues. The V segment lost 4 bases and the J segment 4 bases; nucleotides outside the gene matches: 5. CDR3 in DNA: TGTGCCAGCAGCTCAGCGGGAGGGCCCGCAGATACGCAGTATTTT. It encodes CASSSAGGPADTQYF. The whole variable domain, filled in from reference TRBV11-2 and TRBJ2-3, reads EAGVAQSPRYKIIEKRQSVAFWCNPISGHATLYWYQQILGQGPKLLIQFQNNGVVDDSQLPKDRFSAERLKGVDSTLKIQPAKLEDSAVYLCASSSAGGPADTQYFGPGTRLTVL.

Ten or more counts support this clonotype. The chain recombines TRBV20-1 with TRBJ2-7, with 15 bases identical to TRBD2. The V and J ends lost 3 bases and 3 bases, in that order; junction bases with no gene match: 15. The CDR3 length is 19 residues. CDR1 is DFQATT, CDR2 SNEGSKA, per germline (reference sequence). This CDR3 is CSARQKRTSGRAENYEQYF. The CDR3 DNA reads TGCAGTGCTAGGCAGAAAAGGACTAGCGGGAGGGCCGAGAACTACGAGCAGTACTTC.

This clonotype was picked up many times. The rearrangement uses TRBV20-1 and TRBJ2-7; maybe TRBD1 (6 bases). The CDR3 contains 12 residues. Germline values: CDR1 DFQATT, CDR2 SNEGSKA (reference sequence). The CDR3 DNA is TGCGGCAGCCTGGACAGCTCCTACGAGCAGTACTTC. This gives the protein CGSLDSSYEQYF.

This clonotype has ten or more counts. This rearrangement joins TRBV7-8 to TRBJ2-1, with 14 bases fitting TRBD2. Germline trimming cut 1 base from V and 0 bases from J; bases unmatched to any gene: 5. This CDR3 is 19 amino acids long. Germline CDR1 reads SGHVS; CDR2 reads FQNEAQ. As DNA, the CDR3 is TGTGCCAGCAGCTTAGGGGCGGGACTAGCGGGGGCCTCCTACAATGAGCAGTTCTTC. Protein sequence: CASSLGAGLAGASYNEQFF.

The sample holds many counts of this clonotype. This chain links TRBV5-4 with TRBJ2-3; TRBD2 aligns across 7 bases. This CDR3 has 13 residues. With 4 bases clipped from V and 3 bases from J, the junction kept 2 bases outside the gene matches. Germline CDR1 reads SGHNT; CDR2 reads YYREEE (reference sequence). CDR3 region: CASSRDYTDTQYF. CDR3 sequence (DNA): TGTGCCAGCAGCCGGGACTATACAGATACGCAGTATTTT.

The rearrangement joins TRBV20-1 to TRBJ2-4; D uncertain. Germline assignment: CDR1 DFQATT and CDR2 SNEGSKA (reference sequence). Trimming removed 3 bases at V and 16 bases at J, with 16 bases between. This CDR3 contains 11 residues. CDR3 in amino acids: CSASKEYRVYF. CDR3 nucleotides: TGCAGTGCTAGTAAGGAGTATCGGGTCTACTTC.

At least ten counts were recorded for this clonotype. The chain has TRBV10-2 and TRBJ2-1; 10 bases fit TRBD2. CDR3 length: 18 residues. Germline values: CDR1 WSHSY, CDR2 SAAADI. The trim removed 2 bases at V and 0 bases at J, leaving 7 bases unmatched. In DNA form, the CDR3 reads TGCGCCAGCAGTGAGATACTAGCGGGGCTAAGCTCCTACAATGAGCAGTTCTTC. It translates to CASSEILAGLSSYNEQFF.

This clonotype was recorded at least ten times. The V gene is TRBV6-6, the J gene TRBJ2-7; 8 nucleotides line up with TRBD1. Trimming at V came to 0 bases and at J to 9 bases, leaving 7 bases not matched to a gene. The CDR3 has 14 residues. Germline CDR1 MNHNY, CDR2 SVGAGI (reference sequence). For the CDR3, the DNA is TGTGCCAGCAGTTACTCGCGACAGGGGAGCTCGCAGTACTTC. This encodes CASSYSRQGSSQYF.

Worth noting for this clonotype: With a much larger clone just one base away, this may be a read error. The J gene is TRBJ1-2, the V gene TRBV7-9; D unclear. V shed 5 bases and J shed 8 bases, with 12 bases lying between them. The CDR3 is 12 residues long. Looked up from germline, CDR1 is SEHNR and CDR2 is FQNEAQ (reference sequence). CDR3 coding DNA: TGTGCCAGCAGCCCCGGAACCCGGGGCTACACCTTC. Protein sequence: CASSPGTRGYTF.

In its sample, this clonotype was seen many times. The genes are TRBV3-1 and TRBJ2-5; D remains unclear. V was shortened by 5 bases and J by 4 bases, with 8 bases between the two germline ends. Germline CDR1 is LGHDT and CDR2 is YNNKEL (reference sequence). The CDR3 consists of 12 residues. The CDR3 sequence: CASSERGETQYF. The CDR3 DNA sequence: TGTGCCAGCAGCGAGCGAGGAGAGACCCAGTACTTC.

This clonotype was observed at least ten times. The chain recombines TRBV11-3 with TRBJ2-1, with TRBD1 identical over 8 bases. The CDR3 spans 15 residues. J was trimmed by 6 bases and V by 8 bases; bases with no gene match: 12. CDR1 is SGHNT and CDR2 is YENEEA in the germline V gene. The CDR3 protein is CASRSTGESRNEQFF. The CDR3 bases are TGTGCCAGCCGATCGACAGGGGAGTCTCGCAATGAGCAGTTCTTC.

This clonotype came up many times. This rearrangement joins TRBV24-1 to TRBJ1-6; D is possibly TRBD1 (5 bases). The V gene lost 0 bases and the J gene lost 9 bases, with 8 bases spanning the gap. The CDR3 length is 14 residues. Germline V CDR1 and CDR2: KGHDR, SFDVKD. The chain's CDR3 is CATSDLWGVSPLHF. The CDR3 nucleotides are TGTGCCACCAGTGATTTGTGGGGGGTTTCACCCCTCCACTTT.

This clonotype was observed many times. The chain joins TRBV28 to TRBJ2-1; 9 bases are a match to TRBD2. Germline V gene lookup returns CDR1 MDHEN and CDR2 SYDVKM. The V and J ends lost 3 bases and 4 bases, in that order; junction bases with no gene match: 7. This CDR3 is built from 16 residues. The CDR3 DNA is TGTGCCAGCAGTTTGTTCGCTAGCGGGAATTACAATGAGCAGTTCTTC. This codes for CASSLFASGNYNEQFF.

This clonotype was recorded many times. V and J are TRBV2 and TRBJ2-1; 10 bases match TRBD2. The CDR3 contains 12 residues. CDR1 is SNHLY, CDR2 FYNNEI, per germline. J lost 8 bases, V lost 7 bases, and 2 bases had no gene match. CDR3 residues: CASTGLADEQFF. In nucleotides, the CDR3 is TGTGCCAGCACCGGACTAGCGGATGAGCAGTTCTTC. Filled out from reference TRBV2 and TRBJ2-1, the complete variable domain reads EPEVTQTPSHQVTQMGQEVILRCVPISNHLYFYWYRQILGQKVEFLVSFYNNEISEKSEIFDDQFSVERPDGSNFTLKIRSTKLEDSAMYFCASTGLADEQFFGPGTRLTVL.

This clonotype was found many times. The rearrangement links TRBV7-9 to TRBJ2-5; TRBD2 matches at 10 bases. The CDR3 contains 15 residues. With 5 bases clipped from V and 5 bases from J, the junction kept 8 bases outside the gene matches. Germline V CDR1 and CDR2: SEHNR, FQNEAQ (reference sequence). Here the CDR3 DNA reads TGTGCCAGCAGCGCGCCGGGACTAGCGTACGAGACCCAGTACTTC. Its translation: CASSAPGLAYETQYF.

The rearrangement uses TRBV12-3 or TRBV12-4 and TRBJ2-7; 7 bases fit TRBD1. The CDR3 totals 13 residues. V was clipped by 6 bases and J by 4 bases; unmatched bases: 6. In DNA form, the CDR3 reads TGTGCCAGCAGCCAGGGACAGAAGTACGAGCAGTACTTC. Residues: CASSQGQKYEQYF.